This T cell receptor (beta chain) comes out of a study of T cells in Graves' hyperthyroidism and ophthalmopathy. Study-level information: Peripheral blood was taken when the disease was first diagnosed, before any treatment began. Points from the study as a whole: With a median lead of around 5.9 months before onset, the model predicted ophthalmopathy.

Each patient was aged 18 to 65 and had newly diagnosed hyperthyroidism of under 2 months' duration. Clinicians diagnosed patients from clinical symptoms, serum thyroxine and TRAb, thyroid ultrasound and orbital computed tomography. This clonotype came up many times. The antigen is not known. TCR beta CDR3 region amplification was performed from RNA transcripts. HTBI primers drove first-round RT-PCR of the TCR CDR3. TCRdb independently ran MiXCR on the multiplex PCR reads; one entry per CDR3 protein. The table includes around 350,000 distinct CDR3 sequences, under 20% detected once. V lost 6 bases and J lost 3, with 18 bases in between. This CDR3 has 15 residues. Germline V CDR1 and CDR2: MNHEY, SMNVEV (reference sequence).

Material: blood. The sequence was obtained from a woman younger than 30 with Graves' hyperthyroidism. V is TRBV27 and J is TRBJ2-7; D may be TRBD1 (6 bases). The CDR3 protein is CASSPYRDKIYEQYF. The CDR3 DNA reads TGTGCCAGCAGCCCGTATCGGGACAAGATCTACGAGCAGTACTTC.